This paragraph covers one T cell receptor (beta chain) sequence. Its antigen is as yet unknown. The V gene's germline CDR1 is KGHSH and CDR2 LQKENI. V gave up 3 bases and J gave up 2 bases; unmatched junction bases: 3. This CDR3 is 15 amino acids long. This entry is derived from a study of cytomegalovirus exposure and HLA in healthy donors. Study-wide results and caveats: Reports state that TCR beta sequences accurately predicted most subjects' HLA-A and HLA-B alleles.

In the PCR, 60 Vbeta and 13 Jbeta primers were used. Assay used: immunoSEQ multiplex PCR; TCRdb lists only in-frame clones, some missing. The sample holds approximately 110,000 clones; approximately 70% are singletons and the top ten take 8.5% to 9.5%. Material for sequencing was PBMCs. The receptor was derived from a man aged 25 to 40 in good health and CMV-seropositive. V usage is TRBV18 and J usage is TRBJ2-7, with TRBD2 identical over 11 bases. CDR3 amino acids: CASSPGTSGTYEQYF. In nucleotides, the CDR3 is TGTGCCAGCTCACCTGGGACTAGCGGAACCTACGAGCAGTACTTC.